A single sample gave rise to the 20 T cell receptor beta chains below, sequenced in a study of radiotherapy plus CTLA-4 blockade in lung cancer (dated by TCRdb to 2017 to 2018). Libraries were constructed by the immunoSEQ multiplex PCR assay. The table was pulled from immuneACCESS by TCRdb, which kept in-frame rearrangements only. Such tables lose some clones; where checked, under half of the loss comes from unresolved V genes, and the rest has no known cause. Across this sample there are 80,000 or so clones, with less than 85% seen only once. Approximately 0.8% of the sample is taken by the ten largest. Sequenced material: peripheral blood, taken from a patient treated with radiotherapy plus ipilimumab. The source of these receptors is a human donor with non-small cell lung cancer who had stable disease on radiotherapy plus ipilimumab.

This clone occurred a few times. The chain joins TRBV19 to TRBJ1-2; tentatively, D is TRBD1 (6 bases). The CDR3 has 12 amino acids. Trimming removed 5 bases from V and 7 bases from J, with 11 bases in between. CDR1 LNHDA and CDR2 SQIVND come from the germline V gene (reference sequence). In DNA, the CDR3 is TGTGCCAGTAGTTTACAGGGAAGTGGCTACACCTTC. Its translation is CASSLQGSGYTF.

The chain employs TRBV5-7 and TRBJ2-5; D uncertain. TRBV5-7 has ORF status, its function being uncertain. Trimming removed 1 base at V and 1 base at J, with 11 bases between. This CDR3 has 15 amino acids. The chain's CDR3 is CASSLRQMSQETQYF. CDR3 DNA sequence: TGTGCCAGCAGCTTGAGGCAAATGAGCCAAGAGACCCAGTACTTC.

The rearrangement links TRBV28 to TRBJ1-6; perhaps TRBD1 as D (5 bases). The CDR3 runs 13 residues. With 3 bases removed from V and 9 bases from J, the gap between germline ends came to 9 bases. Germline V gene sequence: CDR1 MDHEN, CDR2 SYDVKM. CDR3 in amino acids: CASSFRGASPLHF. The CDR3 DNA is TGTGCCAGCAGTTTCCGGGGCGCTTCACCCCTCCACTTT.

This clone was detected only once. The chain uses TRBV19 and TRBJ1-5, with a possible D match to TRBD1 (6 bases). This CDR3 is 13 amino acids long. Trimming cost V 8 bases and J 4 bases, with 12 bases left between them. Germline V gives CDR1 LNHDA, CDR2 SQIVND (reference sequence). The CDR3 bases are TGTGCCAGTCAGTGGGGGGCGAATCAGCCCCAGCATTTT. Its translation: CASQWGANQPQHF.

V is TRBV6-5 and J is TRBJ1-5; no definite D call. Germline CDR1 reads MNHEY; CDR2 reads SVGAGI. The CDR3 spans 15 residues. V was shortened by 5 bases and J by 0 bases, with 11 bases between the two germline ends. The CDR3 spells CASSRTGSSNQPQHF. CDR3 nucleotide sequence: TGTGCCAGCAGTCGGACGGGATCTAGCAATCAGCCCCAGCATTTT.

The chain recombines TRBV5-1 with TRBJ2-5, with 8 bases identical to TRBD2. Germline-derived CDR1 and CDR2 are SGHRS and YFSETQ. With V trimmed by 4 bases and J by 3 bases, 5 bases remained unmatched. The length of the CDR3 is 14 residues. The CDR3 region is CASSLGLVEETQYF. In DNA, the CDR3 is TGCGCCAGCAGCCTGGGACTAGTCGAAGAGACCCAGTACTTC. The entire variable domain, with the rest obtained from reference TRBV5-1 and TRBJ2-5, is as follows: KAGVTQTPRYLIKTRGQQVTLSCSPISGHRSVSWYQQTPGQGLQFLFEYFSETQRNKGNFPGRFSGRQFSNSRSEMNVSTLELGDSALYLCASSLGLVEETQYFGPGTRLLVL.

The chain links TRBV27 to TRBJ1-2; D remains ambiguous. The CDR3 consists of 15 residues. V was pared by 6 bases and J by 8 bases, with 22 bases between. Per germline, CDR1 MNHEY and CDR2 SMNVEV (reference sequence). Here the CDR3 DNA reads TGTGCCAGCAGACATCCACCGCCGGACGATCGCGGCTACACCTTC. Encoded protein: CASRHPPPDDRGYTF.

This clone appeared a few times. V is TRBV5-1 and J is TRBJ1-3, with D unclear. The CDR3 consists of 15 residues. Between the trimmed V and J ends, which lost 0 bases and 5 bases, there was a span of 12 bases. Germline-derived CDR1 and CDR2 are SGHRS and YFSETQ. The CDR3 here is CASSLEGGFRNTIYF. The CDR3, as DNA: TGCGCCAGCAGCTTGGAGGGAGGTTTTCGAAACACCATATATTTT.

V and J are TRBV9 and TRBJ2-7, with TRBD2 matching over 8 bases. The germline V gene has CDR1 SGDLS and CDR2 YYNGEE. With 5 bases clipped from V and 7 bases from J, the junction kept 11 bases outside the gene matches. The CDR3 covers 14 residues. In DNA, the CDR3 is TGTGCCAGCAGTAGCGGGATGGCGGCGAGAGAGCAGTACTTC. It specifies CASSSGMAAREQYF.

The chain carries TRBV15 and TRBJ1-1; a weak D match, TRBD1 (5 bases). The germline V and J ends were trimmed by 6 bases and 0 bases, with 8 bases remaining between them. CDR1 and CDR2 (germline): LNHNV, YYDKDF (reference sequence). There are 13 residues in the CDR3. The DNA for the CDR3 is TGTGCCACCAGATGGGGGGTGAACACTGAAGCTTTCTTT. Amino acid sequence: CATRWGVNTEAFF.

The V call is TRBV11-2, the J call TRBJ1-2; D is uncertain. The V end lost 5 bases, the J end lost 4 bases, and 29 bases lay between the germline ends. The V gene's germline CDR1 is SGHAT and CDR2 FQNNGV. The CDR3 runs 19 residues. The CDR3 loop is CASSRIREGSRWISYGYTF. The CDR3 DNA reads TGTGCCAGCAGCCGAATTAGGGAGGGTAGCAGATGGATCTCCTATGGCTACACCTTC.

The CDR3 loop reads CASSQPDTYYGYTF. The CDR3 DNA reads as TGCGCCAGCAGCCAGCCCGACACTTACTATGGCTACACCTTC. J is TRBJ1-2 and V is TRBV4-1; D unresolved. Germline V lookup: CDR1 MGHRA, CDR2 YSYEKL. V lost 3 bases and J 3 bases, leaving 11 bases between the germline ends. The CDR3 has 14 amino acids.

The V call is TRBV9, the J call TRBJ2-3; perhaps TRBD1 as D (6 bases). V was cut by 5 bases and J by 4 bases, with 17 bases left in between. This CDR3 is built from 15 residues. Germline assignment: CDR1 SGDLS and CDR2 YYNGEE. The chain's CDR3 is CASSLQGNYADTQYF. CDR3 DNA sequence: TGTGCCAGCAGTCTACAGGGTAATTATGCAGATACGCAGTATTTT.

This clone was counted a single time. The V call is TRBV30, the J call TRBJ1-6; 7 bases match TRBD1. CDR1 GTSNPN and CDR2 SVGIG come from the germline V gene (reference sequence). This CDR3 has 15 amino acids. Germline trimming cut 5 bases from V and 10 bases from J; bases unmatched to any gene: 14. The CDR3 nucleotides read TGTGCCTGGGTTGGGCAGGGGGGGACGGGCTCACCCCTCCACTTT. It specifies CAWVGQGGTGSPLHF.

The rearrangement links TRBV5-4 to TRBJ2-2; weak D call: TRBD1 (6 bases). CDR1 and CDR2 from the germline V gene are SGHNT and YYREEE (reference sequence). With 5 bases removed from V and 10 bases from J, the gap between germline ends came to 21 bases. CDR3 length: 15 amino acids. For the CDR3, the DNA is TGTGCCAGCAGGCGTACAGGGATCAAATCGTCGGAGCTGTTTTTT. It codes for CASRRTGIKSSELFF. Complete variable domain (other parts from reference TRBV5-4 and TRBJ2-2): ETGVTQSPTHLIKTRGQQVTLRCSSQSGHNTVSWYQQALGQGPQFIFQYYREEENGRGNFPPRFSGLQFPNYSSELNVNALELDDSALYLCASRRTGIKSSELFFGEGSRLTVL.

The rearrangement links TRBV7-9 to TRBJ1-2, with D uncertain. In germline, CDR1 is SEHNR, CDR2 FQNEAQ (reference sequence). The CDR3 length is 12 residues. V was pared by 2 bases and J by 6 bases, with 7 bases between. The CDR3: CASSLTGNGYTF. For the CDR3, the DNA is TGTGCCAGCAGCTTAACGGGGAATGGCTACACCTTC.

This clone was seen only a few times. This chain uses TRBV6-4 with TRBJ1-5; D is unclear. Trimming took 4 bases from V and 0 from J, leaving 10 bases between them. The CDR3 runs to 15 residues. CDR1 MRHNA and CDR2 SNTAGT come from the germline V gene. CDR3 residues: CASSVEGGSNQPQHF. For the CDR3, the DNA is TGTGCCAGCAGTGTGGAGGGTGGTAGCAATCAGCCCCAGCATTTT.

The gene calls are TRBV7-9 and TRBJ1-2, with D maybe TRBD1 (5 bases). The V gene's germline CDR1 is SEHNR and CDR2 FQNEAQ (reference sequence). The length of the CDR3 is 15 residues. V was pared by 0 bases and J by 4 bases, with 12 bases between. The DNA of the CDR3 is TGTGCCAGCAGCTTAGCGATGGGGCCTTCCTATGGCTACACCTTC. Translation gives CASSLAMGPSYGYTF.

The table lists this clone with a count of one. The chain has TRBV7-2 and TRBJ1-5; D ambiguous. The CDR3 totals 16 residues. Trimming pared 5 bases from V and 4 bases from J, leaving 18 bases between. CDR1 and CDR2 from the germline V gene are SGHTA and FQGNSA. CDR3 loop: CASSRLGGSPNQPQHF. The DNA of the CDR3 is TGTGCCAGCAGCCGCCTAGGCGGCAGCCCGAATCAGCCCCAGCATTTT.

The chain carries TRBV7-9 and TRBJ2-7; TRBD2 matches at 12 bases. Germline CDR1 and CDR2: SEHNR and FQNEAQ (reference sequence). The CDR3 is 15 residues long. The V and J ends lost 5 bases and 7 bases, in that order; junction bases with no gene match: 9. The CDR3 protein is CASSPGTSGPGEQYF. CDR3 nucleotide sequence: TGTGCCAGCAGCCCCGGGACTAGCGGGCCGGGGGAGCAGTACTTC.